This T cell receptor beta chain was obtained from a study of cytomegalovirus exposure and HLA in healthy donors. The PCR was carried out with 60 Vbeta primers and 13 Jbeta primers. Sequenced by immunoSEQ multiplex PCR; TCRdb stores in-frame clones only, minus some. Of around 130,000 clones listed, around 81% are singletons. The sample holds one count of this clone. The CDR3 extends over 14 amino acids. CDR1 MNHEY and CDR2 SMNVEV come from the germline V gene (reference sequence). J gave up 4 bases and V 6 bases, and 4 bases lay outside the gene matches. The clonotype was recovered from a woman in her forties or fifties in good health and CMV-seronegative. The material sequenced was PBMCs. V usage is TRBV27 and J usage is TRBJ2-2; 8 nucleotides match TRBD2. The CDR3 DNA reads TGTGCCAGCAGCACCGGGAGGGCCACCGGGGAGCTGTTTTTT. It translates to CASSTGRATGELFF.